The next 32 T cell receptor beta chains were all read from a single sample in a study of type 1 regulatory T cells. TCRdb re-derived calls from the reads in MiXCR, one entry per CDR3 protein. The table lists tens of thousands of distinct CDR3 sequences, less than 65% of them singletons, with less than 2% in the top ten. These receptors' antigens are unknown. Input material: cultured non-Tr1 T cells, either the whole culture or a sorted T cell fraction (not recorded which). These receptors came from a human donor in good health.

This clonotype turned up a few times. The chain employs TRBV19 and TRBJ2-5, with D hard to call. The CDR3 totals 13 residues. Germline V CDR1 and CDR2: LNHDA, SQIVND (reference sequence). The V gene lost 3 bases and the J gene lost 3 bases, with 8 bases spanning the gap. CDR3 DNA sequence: TGTGCCAGTAGTATGCTAGAAAAAGAGACCCAGTACTTC. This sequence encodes CASSMLEKETQYF.

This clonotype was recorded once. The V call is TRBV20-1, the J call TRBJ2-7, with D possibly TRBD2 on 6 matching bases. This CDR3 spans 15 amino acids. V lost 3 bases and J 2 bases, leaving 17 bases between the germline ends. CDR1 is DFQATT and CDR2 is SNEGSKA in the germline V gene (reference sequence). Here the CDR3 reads CSASALRGATYEQYF. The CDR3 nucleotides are TGCAGTGCTAGCGCCCTCCGCGGGGCAACCTACGAGCAGTACTTC.

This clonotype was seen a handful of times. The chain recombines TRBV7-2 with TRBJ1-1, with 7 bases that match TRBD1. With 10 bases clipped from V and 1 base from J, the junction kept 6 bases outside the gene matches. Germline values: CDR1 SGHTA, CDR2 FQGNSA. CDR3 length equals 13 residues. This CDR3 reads CATSTGTNTEAFF. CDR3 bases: TGTGCCACTTCGACAGGGACGAACACTGAAGCTTTCTTT.

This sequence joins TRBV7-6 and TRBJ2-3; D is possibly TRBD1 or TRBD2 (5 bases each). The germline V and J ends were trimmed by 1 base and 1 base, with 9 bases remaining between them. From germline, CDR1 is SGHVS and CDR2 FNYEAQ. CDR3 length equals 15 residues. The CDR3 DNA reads TGTGCCAGCAGCTTAGACGGGACCCGCACAGATACGCAGTATTTT. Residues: CASSLDGTRTDTQYF. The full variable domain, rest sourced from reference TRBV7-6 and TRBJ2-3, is GAGVSQSPRYKVTKRGQDVALRCDPISGHVSLYWYRQALGQGPEFLTYFNYEAQQDKSGLPNDRFSAERPEGSISTLTIQRTEQRDSAMYRCASSLDGTRTDTQYFGPGTRLTVL.

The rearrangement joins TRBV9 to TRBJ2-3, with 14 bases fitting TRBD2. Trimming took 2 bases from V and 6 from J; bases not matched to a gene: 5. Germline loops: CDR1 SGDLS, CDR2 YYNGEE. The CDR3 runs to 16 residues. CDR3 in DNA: TGTGCCAGCAGCGTGGGGACTAGCGGGAGTTTGGATACGCAGTATTTT. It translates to CASSVGTSGSLDTQYF. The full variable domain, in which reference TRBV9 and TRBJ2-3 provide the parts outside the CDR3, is DSGVTQTPKHLITATGQRVTLRCSPRSGDLSVYWYQQSLDQGLQFLIQYYNGEERAKGNILERFSAQQFPDLHSELNLSSLELGDSALYFCASSVGTSGSLDTQYFGPGTRLTVL.

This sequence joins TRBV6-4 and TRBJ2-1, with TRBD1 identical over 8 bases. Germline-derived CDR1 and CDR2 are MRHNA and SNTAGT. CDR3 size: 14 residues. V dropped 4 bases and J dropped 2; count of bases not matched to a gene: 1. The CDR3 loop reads CASSAGGAYNEQFF. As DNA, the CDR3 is TGTGCCAGCAGTGCAGGGGGCGCCTACAATGAGCAGTTCTTC.

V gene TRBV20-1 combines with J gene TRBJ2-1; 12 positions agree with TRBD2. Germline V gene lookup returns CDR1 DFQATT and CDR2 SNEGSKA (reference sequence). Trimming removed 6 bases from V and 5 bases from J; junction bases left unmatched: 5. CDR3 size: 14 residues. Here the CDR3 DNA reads TGCAGTGCAACCACTAGCGGGGGGAACAATGAGCAGTTCTTC. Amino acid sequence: CSATTSGGNNEQFF.

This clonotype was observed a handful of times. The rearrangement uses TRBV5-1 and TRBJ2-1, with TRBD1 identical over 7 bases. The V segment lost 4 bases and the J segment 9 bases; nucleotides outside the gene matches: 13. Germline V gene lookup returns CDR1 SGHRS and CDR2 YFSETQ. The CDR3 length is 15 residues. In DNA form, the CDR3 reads TGCGCCAGCAGCCTCCGGGACAGCGAGCGCGGTGAGCAGTTCTTC. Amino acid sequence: CASSLRDSERGEQFF.

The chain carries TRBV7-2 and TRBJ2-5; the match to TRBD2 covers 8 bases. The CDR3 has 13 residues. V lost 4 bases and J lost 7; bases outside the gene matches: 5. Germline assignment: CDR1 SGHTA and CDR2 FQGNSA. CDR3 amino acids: CASSSHAGGTQYF. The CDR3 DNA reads TGTGCCAGCAGCTCTCACGCGGGGGGGACCCAGTACTTC.

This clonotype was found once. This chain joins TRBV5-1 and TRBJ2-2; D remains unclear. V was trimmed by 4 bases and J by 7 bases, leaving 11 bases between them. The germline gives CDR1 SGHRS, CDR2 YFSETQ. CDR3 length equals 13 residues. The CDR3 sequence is CASSQQQGGELFF. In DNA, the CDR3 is TGCGCCAGCAGCCAACAGCAAGGCGGGGAGCTGTTTTTT.

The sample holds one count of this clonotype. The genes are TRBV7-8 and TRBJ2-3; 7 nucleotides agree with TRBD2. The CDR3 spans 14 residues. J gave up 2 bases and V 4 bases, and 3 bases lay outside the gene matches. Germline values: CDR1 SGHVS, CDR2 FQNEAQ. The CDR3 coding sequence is TGTGCCAGCAGCTGGAGGGACTACACAGATACGCAGTATTTT. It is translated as CASSWRDYTDTQYF.

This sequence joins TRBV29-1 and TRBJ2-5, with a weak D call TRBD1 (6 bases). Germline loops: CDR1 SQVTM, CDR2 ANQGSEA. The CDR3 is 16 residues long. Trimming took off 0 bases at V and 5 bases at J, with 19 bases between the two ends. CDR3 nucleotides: TGCAGCGTTGAAGATCAGGGGCGGCAGCCCCAGGAGACCCAGTACTTC. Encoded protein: CSVEDQGRQPQETQYF.

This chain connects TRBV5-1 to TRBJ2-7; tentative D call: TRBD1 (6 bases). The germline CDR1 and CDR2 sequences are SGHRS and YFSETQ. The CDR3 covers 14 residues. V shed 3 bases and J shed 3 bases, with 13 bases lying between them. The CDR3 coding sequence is TGCGCCAGCAGCTACGGACAGCCCGACTACGAGCAGTACTTC. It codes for CASSYGQPDYEQYF. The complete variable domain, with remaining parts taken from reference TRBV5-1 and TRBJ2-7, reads KAGVTQTPRYLIKTRGQQVTLSCSPISGHRSVSWYQQTPGQGLQFLFEYFSETQRNKGNFPGRFSGRQFSNSRSEMNVSTLELGDSALYLCASSYGQPDYEQYFGPGTRLTVT.

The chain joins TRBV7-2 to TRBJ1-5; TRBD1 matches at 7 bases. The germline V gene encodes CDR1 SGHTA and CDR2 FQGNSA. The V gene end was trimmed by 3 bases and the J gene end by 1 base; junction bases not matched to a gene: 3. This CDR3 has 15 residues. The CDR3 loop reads CASSFTGVSNQPQHF. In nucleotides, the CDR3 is TGTGCCAGCAGCTTTACAGGGGTAAGCAATCAGCCCCAGCATTTT. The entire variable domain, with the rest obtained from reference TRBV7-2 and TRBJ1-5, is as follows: GAGVSQSPSNKVTEKGKDVELRCDPISGHTALYWYRQSLGQGLEFLIYFQGNSAPDKSGLPSDRFSAERTGGSVSTLTIQRTQQEDSAVYLCASSFTGVSNQPQHFGDGTRLSIL.

The CDR3 DNA sequence: TGTGCCAGCACCCGGGGACAGGTTAATTATAATGAAAAACTGTTTTTT. Its protein product is CASTRGQVNYNEKLFF. The chain uses TRBV2 and TRBJ1-4; 8 bases map to TRBD1. The CDR3 consists of 16 residues. Germline loops: CDR1 SNHLY, CDR2 FYNNEI. Trimming took 7 bases from V and 4 from J; bases not matched to a gene: 11.

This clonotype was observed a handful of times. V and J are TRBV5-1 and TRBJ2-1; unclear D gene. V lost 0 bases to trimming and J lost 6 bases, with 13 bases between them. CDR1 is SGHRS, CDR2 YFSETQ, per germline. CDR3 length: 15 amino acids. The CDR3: CASSLALGTINEQFF. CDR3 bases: TGCGCCAGCAGCTTGGCCCTGGGAACCATCAATGAGCAGTTCTTC. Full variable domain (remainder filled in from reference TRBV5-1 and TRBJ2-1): KAGVTQTPRYLIKTRGQQVTLSCSPISGHRSVSWYQQTPGQGLQFLFEYFSETQRNKGNFPGRFSGRQFSNSRSEMNVSTLELGDSALYLCASSLALGTINEQFFGPGTRLTVL.

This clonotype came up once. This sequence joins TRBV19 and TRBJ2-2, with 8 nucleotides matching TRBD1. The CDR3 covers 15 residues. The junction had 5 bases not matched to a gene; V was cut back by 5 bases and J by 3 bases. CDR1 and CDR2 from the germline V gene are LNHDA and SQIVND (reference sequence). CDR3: CASSLRTGHTGELFF. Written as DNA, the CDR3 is TGTGCCAGTAGTCTTCGGACAGGGCACACCGGGGAGCTGTTTTTT.

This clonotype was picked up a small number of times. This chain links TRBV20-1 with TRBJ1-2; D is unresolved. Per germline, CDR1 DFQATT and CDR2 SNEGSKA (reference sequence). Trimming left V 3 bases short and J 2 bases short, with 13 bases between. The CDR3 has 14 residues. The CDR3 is CSASPDRLNYGYTF. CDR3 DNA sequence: TGCAGTGCTAGCCCAGATAGACTAAACTATGGCTACACCTTC.

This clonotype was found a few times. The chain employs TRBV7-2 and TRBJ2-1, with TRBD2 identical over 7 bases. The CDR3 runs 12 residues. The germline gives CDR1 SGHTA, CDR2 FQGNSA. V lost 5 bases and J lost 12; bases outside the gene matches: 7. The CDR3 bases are TGTGCCAGCAGCCTGACTAGCACCAGGCAGTTCTTC. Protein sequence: CASSLTSTRQFF. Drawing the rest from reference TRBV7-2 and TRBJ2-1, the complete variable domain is GAGVSQSPSNKVTEKGKDVELRCDPISGHTALYWYRQSLGQGLEFLIYFQGNSAPDKSGLPSDRFSAERTGGSVSTLTIQRTQQEDSAVYLCASSLTSTRQFFGPGTRLTVL.

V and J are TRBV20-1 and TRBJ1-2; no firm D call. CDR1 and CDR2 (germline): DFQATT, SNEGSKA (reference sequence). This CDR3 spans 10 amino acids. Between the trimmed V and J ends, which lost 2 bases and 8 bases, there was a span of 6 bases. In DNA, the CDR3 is TGCAGTGCTAGACCTGGCGGCTACACCTTC. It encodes CSARPGGYTF.

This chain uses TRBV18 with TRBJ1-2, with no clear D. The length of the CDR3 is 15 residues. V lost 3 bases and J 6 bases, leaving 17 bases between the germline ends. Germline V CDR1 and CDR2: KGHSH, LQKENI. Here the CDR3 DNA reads TGTGCCAGCTCACCGGTGACCGACGGGAAGAATGGCTACACCTTC. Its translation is CASSPVTDGKNGYTF. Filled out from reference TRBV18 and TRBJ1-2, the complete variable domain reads NAGVMQNPRHLVRRRGQEARLRCSPMKGHSHVYWYRQLPEEGLKFMVYLQKENIIDESGMPKERFSAEFPKEGPSILRIQQVVRGDSAAYFCASSPVTDGKNGYTFGSGTRLTVV.

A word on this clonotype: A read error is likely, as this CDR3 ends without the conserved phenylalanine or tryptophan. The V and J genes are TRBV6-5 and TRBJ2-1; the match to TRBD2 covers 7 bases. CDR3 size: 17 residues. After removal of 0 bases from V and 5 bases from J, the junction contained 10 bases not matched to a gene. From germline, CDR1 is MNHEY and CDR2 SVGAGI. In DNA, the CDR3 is TGTGCCAGCAGTTACTCGGGAGGGTTTGAAAGGAACAATGAGCAGTTCTCC. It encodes CASSYSGGFERNNEQFS.

This CDR3 reads CASSLAWAAGELFF. CDR3 sequence (DNA): TGTGCCAGCAGCTTAGCGTGGGCGGCCGGGGAGCTGTTTTTT. This rearrangement joins TRBV11-1 to TRBJ2-2; D is ambiguous. Trimming removed 0 bases from V and 6 bases from J, with 8 bases in between. In germline, CDR1 is SGHAT, CDR2 FQDESV (reference sequence). This CDR3 is built from 14 residues. Looking up the rest from reference TRBV11-1 and TRBJ2-2 gives the full variable domain: EAEVAQSPRYKITEKSQAVAFWCDPISGHATLYWYRQILGQGPELLVQFQDESVVDDSQLPKDRFSAERLKGVDSTLKIQPAELGDSAMYLCASSLAWAAGELFFGEGSRLTVL.

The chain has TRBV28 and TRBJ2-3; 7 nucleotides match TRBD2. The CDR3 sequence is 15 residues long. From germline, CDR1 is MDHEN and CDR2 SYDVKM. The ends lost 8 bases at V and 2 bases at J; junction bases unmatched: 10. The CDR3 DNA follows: TGTGCCAGCCCCCCTCCTAGCGGATACACAGATACGCAGTATTTT. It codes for CASPPPSGYTDTQYF.

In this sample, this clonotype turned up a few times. The CDR3 coding sequence is TGCGCCAGCAGTCTGCGGGGACTAGATACAGATACGCAGTATTTT. It encodes CASSLRGLDTDTQYF. The rearrangement joins TRBV5-1 to TRBJ2-3; TRBD2 matches 8 bases. The J segment lost 3 bases and the V segment lost 5 bases, leaving 8 bases of the junction unmatched. CDR3 size: 15 residues. CDR1 is SGHRS and CDR2 is YFSETQ in the germline V gene. The complete variable domain, with remaining parts taken from reference TRBV5-1 and TRBJ2-3, reads KAGVTQTPRYLIKTRGQQVTLSCSPISGHRSVSWYQQTPGQGLQFLFEYFSETQRNKGNFPGRFSGRQFSNSRSEMNVSTLELGDSALYLCASSLRGLDTDTQYFGPGTRLTVL.

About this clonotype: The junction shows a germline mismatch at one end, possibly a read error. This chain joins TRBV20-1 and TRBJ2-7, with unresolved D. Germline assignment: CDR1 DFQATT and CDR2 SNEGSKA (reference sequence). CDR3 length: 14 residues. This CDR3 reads CSATSRRNFYEQNF. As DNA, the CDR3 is TGCAGTGCCACGTCCCGACGGAACTTCTACGAGCAGAACTTC.

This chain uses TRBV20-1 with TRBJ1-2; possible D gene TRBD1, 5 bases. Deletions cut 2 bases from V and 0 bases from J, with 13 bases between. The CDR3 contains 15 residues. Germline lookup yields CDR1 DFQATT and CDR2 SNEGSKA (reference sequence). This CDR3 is CSARNRQGPNYGYTF. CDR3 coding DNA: TGCAGTGCTAGAAATCGGCAGGGACCTAACTATGGCTACACCTTC.

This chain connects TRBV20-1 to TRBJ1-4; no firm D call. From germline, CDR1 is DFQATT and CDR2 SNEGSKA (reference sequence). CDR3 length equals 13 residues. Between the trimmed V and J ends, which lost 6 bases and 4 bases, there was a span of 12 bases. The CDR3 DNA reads TGCAGTGCGAGAACAAGGAGTAATGAAAAACTGTTTTTT. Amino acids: CSARTRSNEKLFF.

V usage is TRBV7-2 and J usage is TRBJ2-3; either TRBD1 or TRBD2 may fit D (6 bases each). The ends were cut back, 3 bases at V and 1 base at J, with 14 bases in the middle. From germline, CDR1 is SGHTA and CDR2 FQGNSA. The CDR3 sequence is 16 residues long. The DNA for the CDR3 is TGTGCCAGCAGCTTCGGGGGCAGGGGTGGCACAGATACGCAGTATTTT. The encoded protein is CASSFGGRGGTDTQYF.

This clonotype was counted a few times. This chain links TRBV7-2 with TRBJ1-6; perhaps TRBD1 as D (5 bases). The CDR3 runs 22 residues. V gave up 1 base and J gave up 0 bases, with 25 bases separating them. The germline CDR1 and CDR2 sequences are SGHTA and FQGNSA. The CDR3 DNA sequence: TGTGCCAGCAGCTTAGGTCGATACGGGGGGTTGATTGGGAGCTCCTATAATTCACCCCTCCACTTT. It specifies CASSLGRYGGLIGSSYNSPLHF.

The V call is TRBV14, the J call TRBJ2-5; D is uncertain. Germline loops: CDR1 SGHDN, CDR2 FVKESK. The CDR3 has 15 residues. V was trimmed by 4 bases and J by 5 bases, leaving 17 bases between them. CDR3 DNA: TGTGCCAGCAGCCGCCTGGTAGCTTCGGGTGAGACCCAGTACTTC. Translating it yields CASSRLVASGETQYF. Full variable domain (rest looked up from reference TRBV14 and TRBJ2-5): EAGVTQFPSHSVIEKGQTVTLRCDPISGHDNLYWYRRVMGKEIKFLLHFVKESKQDESGMPNNRFLAERTGGTYSTLKVQPAELEDSGVYFCASSRLVASGETQYFGPGTRLLVL.

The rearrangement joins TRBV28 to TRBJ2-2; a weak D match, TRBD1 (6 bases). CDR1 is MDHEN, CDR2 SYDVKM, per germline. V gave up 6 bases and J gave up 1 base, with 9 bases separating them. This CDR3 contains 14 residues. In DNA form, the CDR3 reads TGTGCCAGCAGCCCGGGACAGAACACCGGGGAGCTGTTTTTT. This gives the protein CASSPGQNTGELFF.